These T cell receptor beta chains were read from a single sample in a study of CD8 T cells in Susac syndrome. TCRdb reanalysed the immunoSEQ multiplex PCR reads using MiXCR and keeps one entry per CDR3 protein. Here the sample spans about 90,000 distinct CDR3 sequences, about 96% being singletons. The source material was CD8+ T cells from PBMCs. These receptors all stem from a human donor with Susac syndrome. CDR3s include the opening cysteine and the closing phenylalanine or tryptophan. D genes are given only for firm matches. Expanded clones get a size class; other rows say once, few or many, or leave the size out.

>TRBJ2-7|TRBD2|TRBV20-1|NA
CSASLLAGVAYEQYF
TGCAGTGCTAGCCTACTAGCGGGGGTAGCGTACGAGCAGTACTTC
>TRBJ2-5|NA|TRBV25-1|NA
CASRDETQYF
TGTGCCAGCCGTGACGAGACCCAGTACTTC
>TRBJ1-6|TRBD1|TRBV14|NA
CASSQRDSNSPLHF
TGTGCCAGCAGCCAACGGGACAGCAATTCACCCCTCCACTTT
>TRBJ1-1|NA|TRBV5-8|NA
CASSLVGQVMTEAFF
TGTGCCAGCAGCTTAGTGGGCCAAGTCATGACTGAAGCTTTCTTT
>TRBJ1-1|NA|TRBV27|NA
CASSPQSGESEAFF
TGTGCCAGCAGTCCGCAATCGGGGGAATCTGAAGCTTTCTTT
>TRBJ2-7|TRBD1|TRBV10-3|NA
CAIRRDRSSEQYF
TGTGCCATCAGGAGGGACAGGTCCTCCGAGCAGTACTTC
>TRBJ1-3|NA|TRBV3-1|NA
CASSQDATAGNTIYF
TGTGCCAGCAGCCAAGATGCGACCGCTGGAAACACCATATATTTT
>TRBJ2-5|NA|TRBV3-1|NA
CASSQDEDYSSETQYF
TGTGCCAGCAGCCAAGATGAGGACTATTCATCCGAGACCCAGTACTTC
>TRBJ2-1|TRBD1|TRBV6-5|once
CASRISGTAYNEQFF
TGTGCCAGCAGGATATCCGGGACAGCCTACAATGAGCAGTTCTTC
>TRBJ2-5|TRBD2|TRBV7-9|NA
CASKTKSGGPRETQYF
TGTGCCAGCAAAACTAAGAGCGGGGGCCCTCGAGAGACCCAGTACTTC
>TRBJ1-5|NA|TRBV28|NA
CASNARLGPAPQPQHF
TGTGCCAGCAACGCACGGTTGGGGCCCGCCCCTCAGCCCCAGCATTTT
>TRBJ1-1|TRBD1|TRBV7-3|NA
CASSSLPVSGTGGRNTEAFF
TGTGCCAGCAGCTCCCTCCCGGTTTCCGGGACAGGGGGAAGGAACACTGAAGCTTTCTTT
>TRBJ1-5|TRBD1|TRBV28|NA
CASSFGRGGPNQPQHF
TGTGCCAGCAGTTTCGGTCGAGGGGGCCCCAATCAGCCCCAGCATTTT
>TRBJ1-5|NA|TRBV11-2|once
CASSLSWGSGQPQHF
TGTGCCAGCAGCTTAAGTTGGGGATCCGGCCAGCCCCAGCATTTT
>TRBJ2-1|TRBD1|TRBV7-3|NA
CASSLWTGLYNEQFF
TGTGCCAGCAGCCTCTGGACAGGGTTGTACAATGAGCAGTTCTTC
>TRBJ2-2|NA|TRBV15|NA
CASGPTLNTGELFF
TGTGCCTCGGGACCGACATTGAACACCGGGGAGCTGTTTTTT
>TRBJ1-1|NA|TRBV6-2/TRBV6-3|NA
CASNEGGDTEAFF
TGTGCCAGCAACGAGGGAGGGGACACTGAAGCTTTCTTT
>TRBJ2-7|TRBD1|TRBV7-8|NA
CASSLGPQGGGYEQYF
TGTGCCAGCAGCTTAGGGCCACAGGGGGGAGGTTACGAGCAGTACTTC
>TRBJ2-7|NA|TRBV6-2/TRBV6-3|once
CASSKGVYEQYF
TGTGCCAGCAGTAAGGGGGTCTACGAGCAGTACTTC
>TRBJ2-3|NA|TRBV19|NA
CASSTRTGWEPDTQYF
TGTGCCAGTAGTACACGCACAGGATGGGAGCCAGATACGCAGTATTTT
>TRBJ2-7|TRBD1|TRBV6-5|NA
CASSYGAGGYEQYF
TGTGCCAGCAGTTACGGAGCAGGGGGCTACGAGCAGTACTTC
>TRBJ2-3|TRBD2|TRBV30|NA
CAWTSGGAVDTQYF
TGTGCCTGGACTAGCGGGGGGGCGGTCGATACGCAGTATTTT
>TRBJ2-5|NA|TRBV11-2|NA
CASSLDDSQETQYF
TGTGCCAGCAGCTTAGACGACAGCCAAGAGACCCAGTACTTC
>TRBJ2-1|TRBD1|TRBV4-3|NA
CASSPGTASYNEQFF
TGCGCCAGCAGCCCAGGGACAGCTTCCTACAATGAGCAGTTCTTC
>TRBJ2-1|NA|TRBV18|NA
CASSPTLQGSYNEQFF
TGTGCCAGCTCACCTACATTACAGGGATCCTACAATGAGCAGTTCTTC
>TRBJ1-3|NA|TRBV20-1|NA
CSARDPNSGNTIYF
TGCAGTGCTAGAGACCCAAACTCTGGAAACACCATATATTTT
>TRBJ1-6|TRBD1|TRBV12-5|NA
CASGWTPAQGNSPLHF
TGTGCTAGTGGTTGGACCCCGGCACAGGGGAATTCACCCCTCCACTTT
>TRBJ1-1|NA|TRBV7-3|NA
CASSLEAGQGTEAFF
TGTGCCAGCAGCTTAGAGGCAGGGCAAGGTACTGAAGCTTTCTTT
>TRBJ2-3|TRBD2|TRBV20-1|NA
CSARPVTSGGHRTDTQYF
TGCAGTGCTCGTCCGGTGACTAGCGGGGGCCATCGCACAGATACGCAGTATTTT
>TRBJ1-5|TRBD1|TRBV20-1|NA
CSAQGARDNQPQHF
TGCAGTGCTCAGGGGGCACGCGACAATCAGCCCCAGCATTTT
>TRBJ1-2|TRBD1|TRBV9|NA
CASSQTGGMDGYTF
TGTGCCAGCAGCCAAACAGGGGGCATGGATGGCTACACCTTC
>TRBJ2-2|TRBD2|TRBV27|NA
CASSIRWTSGDTGELFF
TGTGCCAGCAGTATCCGCTGGACTAGCGGAGACACCGGGGAGCTGTTTTTT
>TRBJ1-5|NA|TRBV15|NA
CATSRDRARVNQPQHF
TGTGCCACCAGCAGAGATCGGGCCAGGGTAAATCAGCCCCAGCATTTT
>TRBJ2-3|NA|TRBV5-1|NA
CASSLAVTDTQYF
TGCGCCAGCAGCTTGGCCGTAACGGATACGCAGTATTTT
>TRBJ2-7|NA|TRBV13|NA
CASSLAGATYEQYF
TGTGCCAGCAGCTTGGCGGGGGCGACCTACGAGCAGTACTTC
>TRBJ1-1|NA|TRBV6-6|NA
CASSYGGRLPEAFF
TGTGCCAGCAGTTACGGAGGGCGCCTCCCCGAAGCTTTCTTT
>TRBJ2-3|TRBD2|TRBV20-1|NA
CSARAPGLAGGQGTDTQYF
TGCAGTGCTAGAGCCCCCGGACTAGCGGGGGGGCAAGGCACAGATACGCAGTATTTT
>TRBJ2-7|NA|TRBV20-1|NA
CSLGGTVPYEQYF
TGCAGTCTCGGGGGCACGGTCCCCTACGAGCAGTACTTC
>TRBJ2-1|NA|TRBV20-1|once
CSAGAMYEQFF
TGCAGTGCTGGGGCCATGTATGAGCAGTTCTTC
>TRBJ2-3|TRBD2|TRBV7-3|few
CASSLRSGGYTDTQYF
TGTGCCAGCAGCTTGAGGAGCGGGGGTTACACAGATACGCAGTATTTT
>TRBJ1-1|TRBD1|TRBV30|NA
CASLDRKNTEAFF
TGTGCCTCGTTGGACAGGAAGAACACTGAAGCTTTCTTT
>TRBJ1-1|NA|TRBV7-9|NA
CASLTGIQAFF
TGTGCCAGCTTAACCGGGATCCAAGCTTTCTTT
>TRBJ1-4|TRBD1|TRBV11-3|NA
CASSLQGAQEKLFF
TGTGCCAGCAGCTTACAGGGGGCGCAGGAAAAACTGTTTTTT
>TRBJ1-2|NA|TRBV18|NA
CASSRTDWASYGYTF
TGTGCCAGCTCCCGGACGGACTGGGCTTCCTATGGCTACACCTTC
>TRBJ2-2|TRBD2|TRBV20-1|NA
CSARVVAGGNTGELFF
TGCAGTGCTAGAGTTGTAGCGGGGGGGAACACCGGGGAGCTGTTTTTT
>TRBJ2-7|TRBD2|TRBV20-1|NA
CSARDIAGLGEQYF
TGCAGTGCTAGAGACATAGCGGGTCTGGGCGAGCAGTACTTC
>TRBJ1-1|NA|TRBV9|NA
CASSGTMERHTEAFF
TGTGCCAGCAGCGGCACGATGGAGAGGCACACTGAAGCTTTCTTT
>TRBJ1-2|NA|TRBV28|NA
CASRRTYGYTF
TGTGCCAGCAGGCGAACGTATGGCTACACCTTC
>TRBJ2-2|NA|TRBV3-1|NA
CASSQDTTASVTGELFF
TGTGCCAGCAGCCAAGATACCACGGCTAGCGTTACCGGGGAGCTGTTTTTT
>TRBJ2-5|TRBD2|TRBV6-5|NA
CASSYAPLAGVQETQYF
TGTGCCAGCAGCTACGCCCCACTAGCGGGGGTCCAAGAGACCCAGTACTTC
>TRBJ2-7|NA|TRBV7-9|NA
CASSLQGNSYEQYF
TGTGCCAGCAGCTTGCAGGGGAACTCCTACGAGCAGTACTTC
>TRBJ2-5|TRBD2|TRBV5-4|NA
CASSPSGVSETQYF
TGTGCCAGCAGCCCGAGCGGGGTCTCGGAGACCCAGTACTTC
>TRBJ2-7|NA|TRBV14|NA
CASSQYEGGYEQYF
TGTGCCAGCAGCCAGTATGAGGGGGGCTACGAGCAGTACTTC